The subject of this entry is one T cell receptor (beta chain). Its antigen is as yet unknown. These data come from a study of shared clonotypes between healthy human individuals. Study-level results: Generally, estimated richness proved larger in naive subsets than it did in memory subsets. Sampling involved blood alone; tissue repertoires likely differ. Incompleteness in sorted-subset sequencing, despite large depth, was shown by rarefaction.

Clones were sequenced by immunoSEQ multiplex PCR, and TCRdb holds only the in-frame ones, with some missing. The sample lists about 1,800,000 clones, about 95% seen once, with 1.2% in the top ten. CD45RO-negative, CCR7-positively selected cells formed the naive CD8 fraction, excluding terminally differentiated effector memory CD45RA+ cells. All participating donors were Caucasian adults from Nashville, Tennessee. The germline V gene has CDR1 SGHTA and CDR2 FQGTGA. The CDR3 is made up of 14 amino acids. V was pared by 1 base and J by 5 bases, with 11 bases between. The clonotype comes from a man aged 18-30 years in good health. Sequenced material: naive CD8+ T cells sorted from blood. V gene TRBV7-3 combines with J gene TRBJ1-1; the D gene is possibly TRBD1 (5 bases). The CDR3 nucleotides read TGTGCCAGCAGCTTAATGCCAGGGAGAACTGAAGCTTTCTTT. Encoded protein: CASSLMPGRTEAFF. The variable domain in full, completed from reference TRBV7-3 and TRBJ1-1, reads GAGVSQTPSNKVTEKGKYVELRCDPISGHTALYWYRQSLGQGPEFLIYFQGTGAADDSGLPNDRFFAVRPEGSVSTLKIQRTERGDSAVYLCASSLMPGRTEAFFGQGTRLTVV.